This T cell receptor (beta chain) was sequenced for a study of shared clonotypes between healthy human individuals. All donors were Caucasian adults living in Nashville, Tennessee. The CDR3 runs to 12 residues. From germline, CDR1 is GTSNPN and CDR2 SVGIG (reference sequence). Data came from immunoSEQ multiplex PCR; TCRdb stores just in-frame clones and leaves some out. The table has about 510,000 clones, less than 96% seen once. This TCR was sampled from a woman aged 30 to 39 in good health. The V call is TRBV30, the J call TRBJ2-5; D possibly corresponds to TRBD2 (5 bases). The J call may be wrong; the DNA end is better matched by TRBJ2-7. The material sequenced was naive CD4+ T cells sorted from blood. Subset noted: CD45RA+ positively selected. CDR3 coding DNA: TGTGCCCCGAGGGCAGATTCCTACGAGCAGTACTTC. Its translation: CAPRADSYEQYF.